Below, one TCR beta chain is given with its context. It has no known antigen specificity. Base qualities are not provided; no much larger clone lies one nucleotide away. These data belong to a study of blood T cell repertoires in COVID-19 (dated by TCRdb to 2019 to 2021). A note on the overall study: Samples from collaborators originated in the United States, Italy and Spain and spanned both the acute and convalescent phases of COVID-19. Deeply sampled blood TCRbeta repertoires from subjects exposed to, actively infected with, or recovered from COVID-19 were included in the dataset. The samples were drawn from two sources: the first 160 participants of the ongoing ImmuneRACE study, and 1,200 or so subjects contributed by 6 global collaborators. The material from the prospective study consisted of cDNA or gDNA derived from T cells, B-cell-depleted T cells, or PBMCs. A de-identified subject ID, COVID-19 status, age in years and sex were almost always included in the sample metadata. HLA class I and class II types, where available, came from metadata supplied by the sample provider rather than from assay-based typing. A freely available public database, intended as a resource for researchers studying the immune response to SARS-CoV-2, is where the repertoires were released.

Between the V and J ends, shortened by 0 bases and 7 bases respectively, the junction contains 7 bases. According to the germline V gene (reference sequence), CDR1 reads LGHDT and CDR2 reads YNNKEL. The CDR3 starts with the cysteine, ends with the phenylalanine, and has 13 residues. The kept DNA is CDR3 alone, 39 bases in frame from the first base. Summary of the overall study and its limitations: Clinical and demographic metadata were provided uncurated, with the amount varying by source and participant.

TCRbeta CDR3 regions were amplified from genomic DNA by means of the immunoSEQ Assay, a bias-controlled multiplex PCR. The paper's processing steps were these. Nucleated cell counts per sample were estimated from amplification of reference gene primers within the assay. To quantify the absolute abundance of each unique TCRbeta CDR3 rearrangement, sequence reads were collapsed and filtered. Productive Simpson clonality was computed per sample as the square root of Simpson's diversity index over productive rearrangements. Sourced from immuneACCESS, this table was stored by TCRdb with only in-frame sequences that have V and J called. A share of the clones is absent; for the studies checked, an unresolved V gene accounts for under half, and the remainder has no known explanation. The V and J calls and clone size are taken from that table; D and trimming were inferred from the DNA. Recorded for this sample are 90,000 to 120,000 clones; roughly 83% of them occurred a single time. The ten largest make up less than 5% of the sample.

The collaborating institutions used their own protocols to collect whole blood in K2EDTA tubes. Collaborator samples were shipped for TCRbeta analysis as frozen whole blood, isolated PBMCs, or DNA extracted from either sample type. This clonotype was obtained from a human donor in a cohort sampled during active COVID-19. Here the chain combines TRBV3-1 (or the pseudogene TRBV3-2) and TRBJ1-5; the D gene is not confidently resolved. The sequencing sample was made of peripheral blood. In nucleotide form, the sequence is TGTGCCAGCAGCCAAGATGAGTCGCAGCCCCAGCATTTT. This translates into CASSQDESQPQHF.